This is a list of T cell receptor beta chains from one sample in a study of CD8 T cells in Susac syndrome. TCRdb re-analysed the immunoSEQ multiplex PCR reads in MiXCR, keeping a single row per CDR3 protein. The table includes approximately 200,000 distinct CDR3 sequences, 90% to 97% detected once. The sample comprised CD4+ T cells from PBMCs. The receptors come from a human donor with multiple sclerosis. Both conserved end residues are part of each CDR3. D genes are given only for firm matches. Clone size is given for some rows only: seen once, a few or many times, or a class if the clone is expanded.

V	size	J	length	D	CDR3	DNA
TRBV7-2	NA	TRBJ2-3	15	TRBD2	CASSSAPSGGDTQYF	TGTGCCAGCAGCTCCGCCCCCAGCGGGGGCGATACGCAGTATTTT
TRBV14	NA	TRBJ1-2	15	TRBD1	CASSQWGQSPGGYTF	TGTGCCAGCAGCCAGTGGGGACAGTCCCCCGGCGGCTACACCTTC
TRBV30	NA	TRBJ1-6	15	NA	CAWSEGVSVDSPLHF	TGTGCCTGGAGTGAGGGGGTGTCCGTGGATTCACCCCTCCACTTT
TRBV12-3/TRBV12-4	once	TRBJ1-1	14	TRBD1	CASSPHQGAAEAFF	TGTGCCAGCAGTCCCCACCAGGGGGCGGCTGAAGCTTTCTTT
TRBV20-1	NA	TRBJ1-4	14	NA	CSAHNADSLEGLFF	TGCAGTGCTCATAACGCGGACTCCCTCGAAGGTCTGTTTTTT
TRBV29-1	NA	TRBJ2-2	14	TRBD1	CSVEPGGFTGELFF	TGCAGCGTTGAGCCAGGGGGCTTCACCGGGGAGCTGTTTTTT
TRBV20-1	NA	TRBJ2-7	12	NA	CSAVRGTYEQYF	TGCAGTGCTGTGCGGGGAACCTACGAGCAGTACTTC
TRBV2	NA	TRBJ2-7	14	NA	CASSAQVRVYEQYF	TGTGCCAGCAGTGCCCAGGTGAGGGTCTACGAGCAGTACTTC
TRBV4-1	NA	TRBJ2-1	15	NA	CASSQGMVVYNEQFF	TGCGCCAGCAGCCAGGGGATGGTTGTCTACAATGAGCAGTTCTTC
TRBV29-1	NA	TRBJ1-1	13	TRBD1	CSVYYTGGTEAFF	TGCAGCGTTTACTACACAGGGGGCACTGAAGCTTTCTTT
TRBV29-1	once	TRBJ1-3	13	NA	CSVGDGSGNTIYF	TGCAGCGTAGGTGACGGCTCTGGAAACACCATATATTTT
TRBV7-9	NA	TRBJ2-4	16	NA	CASSLNLDVAKNIQYF	TGTGCCAGCAGCCTTAACCTGGACGTCGCCAAAAACATTCAGTACTTC
TRBV6-2/TRBV6-3	once	TRBJ1-2	14	NA	CASSYSTSSRGYTF	TGTGCCAGCAGTTACTCGACGTCTTCGCGGGGCTACACCTTC
TRBV30	NA	TRBJ1-2	11	NA	CAWSFSGDYTF	TGTGCCTGGAGTTTCTCTGGGGACTACACCTTC
TRBV30	NA	TRBJ2-2	16	TRBD2	CASPDERGIPTGELFF	TGTGCCTCCCCAGATGAGCGGGGGATACCAACCGGGGAGCTGTTTTTT
TRBV25-1	NA	TRBJ2-6	17	NA	CASLGGRRNSGANVLTF	TGTGCCAGCTTGGGGGGACGCCGAAACTCTGGGGCCAACGTCCTGACTTTC
TRBV5-1	NA	TRBJ2-3	13	NA	CASRPGLTDTQYF	TGCGCCAGCAGGCCTGGCCTAACAGATACGCAGTATTTT
TRBV6-5	NA	TRBJ1-5	15	NA	CASRPTGSPNQPQHF	TGTGCCAGCAGACCTACAGGGTCTCCTAATCAGCCCCAGCATTTT
TRBV7-9	NA	TRBJ2-7	16	NA	CASSQAWGAPPGEQYF	TGTGCCAGCAGCCAGGCGTGGGGGGCTCCCCCCGGCGAGCAGTACTTC
TRBV30	once	TRBJ2-7	13	TRBD1	CAWGRDSIPSLLF	TGTGCCTGGGGACGGGACAGCATCCCGAGCCTTCTCTTC
TRBV19	NA	TRBJ1-2	14	NA	CASYGGRTNYGYTF	TGTGCCTCATATGGGGGGCGGACTAACTATGGCTACACCTTC
TRBV7-2	NA	TRBJ2-3	17	NA	CASSLRVSGRGTDTQYF	TGTGCCAGCAGCTTGAGGGTTAGTGGCAGGGGAACAGATACGCAGTATTTT
TRBV6-5	NA	TRBJ2-7	13	NA	CASSQGITYEQYF	TGTGCCAGCAGCCAGGGGATTACCTACGAGCAGTACTTC
TRBV9	NA	TRBJ2-5	15	NA	CASSVGGTPEETQYF	TGTGCCAGCAGCGTAGGCGGGACACCCGAAGAGACCCAGTACTTC
TRBV12-3/TRBV12-4	NA	TRBJ2-3	15	NA	CASSSPTLPPDTQYF	TGTGCCAGCAGTTCCCCAACCTTACCACCAGATACGCAGTATTTT
TRBV7-2	once	TRBJ2-7	13	NA	CASSFGSTYEQYF	TGTGCCAGCAGCTTCGGGTCGACCTACGAGCAGTACTTC
TRBV5-1	NA	TRBJ2-5	17	TRBD2	CASSPAPAGGLQETQYF	TGCGCCAGCAGCCCAGCTCCGGCGGGGGGGCTCCAAGAGACCCAGTACTTC
TRBV18	NA	TRBJ2-5	16	NA	CASSPGYEGFEETQYF	TGTGCCAGCTCACCAGGATACGAGGGGTTTGAAGAGACCCAGTACTTC
TRBV27	once	TRBJ2-2	12	NA	CATRRRTGELFF	TGTGCCACCAGACGTCGAACCGGGGAGCTGTTTTTT
TRBV30	NA	TRBJ2-3	15	TRBD1	CAWKADRGNTDTQYF	TGTGCCTGGAAGGCGGACAGGGGCAATACAGATACGCAGTATTTT
TRBV29-1	NA	TRBJ1-1	15	NA	CSVEVAYGRWTEAFF	TGCAGCGTTGAAGTAGCATACGGGAGGTGGACTGAAGCTTTCTTT
TRBV29-1	once	TRBJ1-1	13	TRBD1	CSVRQGRATEAFF	TGCAGCGTCCGACAGGGGCGGGCTACTGAAGCTTTCTTT
TRBV20-1	NA	TRBJ1-1	14	TRBD1	CSARTTGENTEAFF	TGCAGTGCTAGGACGACAGGGGAGAACACTGAAGCTTTCTTT
TRBV2	NA	TRBJ1-2	12	NA	CASIYPGGGYTF	TGTGCCAGCATTTACCCCGGGGGTGGCTACACCTTC
TRBV24-1	NA	TRBJ1-5	12	NA	CATSDGPEPQHF	TGTGCCACCAGTGATGGCCCGGAGCCCCAGCATTTT
TRBV7-2	few	TRBJ2-1	14	NA	CAAGAASFYNEQFF	TGTGCCGCAGGGGCGGCAAGTTTCTACAATGAGCAGTTCTTC
TRBV28	NA	TRBJ2-7	15	NA	CASSSDRRLFGEQYF	TGTGCCAGCAGTTCAGACAGGCGCTTGTTTGGCGAGCAGTACTTC
TRBV28	NA	TRBJ2-5	13	NA	CATRPVTQETQYF	TGTGCCACACGCCCAGTCACACAAGAGACCCAGTACTTC